The clone carrying this T cell receptor beta chain was seen repeatedly, ten times or more. The record originates from a study of T cells in Graves' hyperthyroidism and ophthalmopathy. Across the whole study: At the time of initial diagnosis and before any treatment, peripheral blood was collected.

Fresh peripheral blood, roughly 9.8 ml of it, supplied the PBMCs. Amplification yielded TCR beta CDR3 regions, with RNA transcripts as the source. The TCR CDR3 first-round RT-PCR relied on the HTBI primer set. MiXCR was run by TCRdb on the multiplex PCR reads, yielding one entry per CDR3 protein. This sample has about 350,000 distinct CDR3 sequences, with 17% found just once. The sample comprised blood. This TCR derives from a young woman with Graves' hyperthyroidism that later progressed to Graves' ophthalmopathy.

Here the CDR3 DNA reads TGTGCCAGCAGCCCCCGAAACCCAACAGGGTGGAGCAATCAGCCCCAGCATTTT. Translated: CASSPRNPTGWSNQPQHF. The chain joins TRBV5-5 to TRBJ1-5; tentatively, D is TRBD1 (6 bases). The CDR3 loop spans 18 amino acids. V was cut by 4 bases and J by 1 base, with 21 bases left in between. Germline-derived CDR1 and CDR2 are SGHKS and YYEKEE (reference sequence).